This TCR beta chain was sequenced during a study of radiation and T cells in renal cell carcinoma. Time point specified: blood 2 weeks post-SBRT. As to treatment: 15 Gy SBRT to primary tumor, nephrectomy 4 weeks later. Produced via immunoSEQ multiplex PCR; TCRdb's table is partial and in-frame only. Counted here are about 120,000 clones, 81% occurring once; the ten biggest clones make up under 2.5%. The receptor's source is an older woman with renal cell carcinoma. The specimen comprised blood, sampled from a patient whose treatment included radiotherapy and nephrectomy.

In nucleotides, the CDR3 is TGTGCCAGCAGTTACGGGGAAGATGAGCAGTTCTTC. It specifies CASSYGEDEQFF. This rearrangement joins TRBV6-6 to TRBJ2-1; D ambiguous. Per germline, CDR1 MNHNY and CDR2 SVGAGI (reference sequence). This CDR3 is 12 amino acids long. V gave up 2 bases and J gave up 8 bases, with 7 bases separating them.